The 24 T cell receptor beta chains below all came from one sample that was sequenced in a study of T-cell memory formation after mild COVID-19. One entry per CDR3 protein, called by TCRdb with MiXCR from the 5' RACE reads. The top ten hold around 43% of the sample, which has roughly 99,000 distinct CDR3 sequences, over 13% seen once. The sequencing sample was made of PBMCs or a T cell subset sorted from them (not recorded which). These receptors all come from a man between 18 and 29 years old who had mild COVID-19 (a few samples of this study predate the infection). Cell type and time point are not known.

This clonotype showed up just a few times. The rearrangement links TRBV7-9 to TRBJ2-1; no definite D call. The CDR3 is 13 amino acids. V lost 6 bases and J lost 6, with 12 bases in between. Germline V CDR1 and CDR2: SEHNR, FQNEAQ (reference sequence). The CDR3 reads CASSPPSANEQFF. The DNA for the CDR3 is TGTGCCAGCAGTCCCCCGTCAGCCAATGAGCAGTTCTTC.

The chain combines TRBV4-3 with TRBJ2-1; 9 bases agree with TRBD2. In germline, CDR1 is LGHNA, CDR2 YSLEER. Trimming took 8 bases from V and 7 from J; bases not matched to a gene: 15. The length of the CDR3 is 16 residues. The chain's CDR3 is CASGRRGGAFLNEQFF. Written as DNA, the CDR3 is TGCGCCAGCGGCCGGCGCGGGGGGGCCTTTCTTAATGAGCAGTTCTTC.

The chain combines TRBV12-3 or TRBV12-4 with TRBJ2-1; 8 bases line up with TRBD1. The CDR3 contains 14 residues. The V and J ends lost 6 bases and 5 bases, in that order; junction bases with no gene match: 6. The CDR3 sequence: CASRRGQANNEQFF. The CDR3 DNA reads TGTGCCAGCAGACGGGGACAGGCAAACAATGAGCAGTTCTTC.

This clonotype was observed a handful of times. The J gene is TRBJ2-7, the V gene TRBV20-1; no firm D call. The CDR3 is 13 amino acids. From germline, CDR1 is DFQATT and CDR2 SNEGSKA (reference sequence). V was cut by 3 bases and J by 3 bases, with 12 bases left in between. The CDR3 DNA sequence: TGCAGTGCTAGGAGACACACCGTCTACGAGCAGTACTTC. It codes for CSARRHTVYEQYF.

V usage is TRBV6-5 and J usage is TRBJ1-4, with unresolved D. Per germline, CDR1 MNHEY and CDR2 SVGAGI. Trimming left V 0 bases short and J 3 bases short, with 14 bases between. This CDR3 is built from 17 residues. In DNA, the CDR3 is TGTGCCAGCAGTTACTCTGTCCCTTTTGGAGCTAATGAAAAACTGTTTTTT. Translation gives CASSYSVPFGANEKLFF.

This chain joins TRBV15 and TRBJ1-1, with D unresolved. The CDR3 sequence is 17 residues long. The V gene lost 0 bases and the J gene lost 1 base, with 15 bases spanning the gap. Germline loops: CDR1 LNHNV, CDR2 YYDKDF (reference sequence). The DNA of the CDR3 is TGTGCCACCAGCAGAGATTTCTCCCCTGGTGCGAACACTGAAGCTTTCTTT. Protein sequence: CATSRDFSPGANTEAFF.

This clonotype was seen repeatedly, ten times or more. The chain employs TRBV9 and TRBJ1-1; a weak D match, TRBD1 (5 bases). CDR1 and CDR2 from the germline V gene are SGDLS and YYNGEE. The CDR3 is made up of 12 amino acids. The V end lost 3 bases, the J end lost 8 bases, and 11 bases lay between the germline ends. CDR3 region: CASSGLGREAFF. The CDR3 coding sequence is TGTGCCAGCAGCGGCCTGGGACGGGAAGCTTTCTTT. Full variable domain (rest looked up from reference TRBV9 and TRBJ1-1): DSGVTQTPKHLITATGQRVTLRCSPRSGDLSVYWYQQSLDQGLQFLIQYYNGEERAKGNILERFSAQQFPDLHSELNLSSLELGDSALYFCASSGLGREAFFGQGTRLTVV.

This clonotype is medium-sized within its sample. The chain employs TRBV30 and TRBJ1-2, with D perhaps TRBD1 (6 bases). Germline V lookup: CDR1 GTSNPN, CDR2 SVGIG (reference sequence). The V and J ends lost 4 bases and 3 bases respectively, with 12 bases between them. The CDR3 has 13 amino acids. The CDR3 spells CAWNGGQYYGYTF. The CDR3 DNA follows: TGTGCCTGGAACGGGGGGCAATACTATGGCTACACCTTC.

The chain joins TRBV7-7 to TRBJ2-5, with D possibly TRBD2 on 6 matching bases. V was cut by 0 bases and J by 8 bases, with 19 bases left in between. This CDR3 is 16 amino acids long. Germline V gene lookup returns CDR1 SSHAT and CDR2 FNYEAQ (reference sequence). CDR3 loop: CASSLARRGPMATQYF. The CDR3, as DNA: TGTGCCAGCAGCTTAGCGAGGCGGGGCCCAATGGCTACCCAGTACTTC.

The table lists this clonotype with a few counts. This chain connects TRBV27 to TRBJ2-2; D gene uncertain. Germline-derived CDR1 and CDR2 are MNHEY and SMNVEV (reference sequence). V lost 0 bases, J lost 6 bases, and 2 bases lay in between. The CDR3 extends over 12 amino acids. CDR3 sequence reads: CASSLSPGELFF. The CDR3 DNA is TGTGCCAGCAGTTTATCGCCCGGGGAGCTGTTTTTT.

CDR3 in DNA: TGCAGCGTTGAACAATACAATGAGCAGTTCTTC. This translates into CSVEQYNEQFF. The chain has TRBV29-1 and TRBJ2-1; no clear D gene. The germline gives CDR1 SQVTM, CDR2 ANQGSEA. CDR3 length: 11 amino acids. V lost 2 bases and J 4 bases, leaving 3 bases between the germline ends.

The chain couples TRBV2 to TRBJ2-1, with D perhaps given as TRBD1 or TRBD2 (5 bases each). The germline CDR1 and CDR2 sequences are SNHLY and FYNNEI. With 4 bases removed from V and 10 bases from J, the gap between germline ends came to 17 bases. The CDR3 is 14 residues long. The chain's CDR3 is CASSVLVGEGEQFF. In nucleotides, the CDR3 is TGTGCCAGCAGTGTTCTCGTGGGGGAAGGCGAGCAGTTCTTC.

This clonotype has only a few counts. The CDR3, as DNA: TGTGCCAGCAGTTACTCGGGGACAGGGTCTGGGGGCTACACCTTC. It translates to CASSYSGTGSGGYTF. The chain joins TRBV6-5 to TRBJ1-2; 9 bases map to TRBD1. Germline-derived CDR1 and CDR2 are MNHEY and SVGAGI. Losses at the gene ends were 0 bases for V and 8 bases for J; bases not matched to a gene: 7. This CDR3 comprises 15 residues.

This clonotype was observed at least ten times. V gene TRBV4-2 combines with J gene TRBJ2-1, with no clear D. V was trimmed by 6 bases and J by 10 bases, leaving 10 bases between them. CDR3 size: 11 residues. Germline CDR1 is LGHNA and CDR2 is YNFKEQ. CDR3 nucleotide sequence: TGTGCCAGCAGGGCTATGAGGGAGCAGTTCTTC. This sequence encodes CASRAMREQFF.

This clonotype was seen more than once but under ten times. The gene calls are TRBV3-1 and TRBJ2-7, with a possible D match to TRBD2 (7 bases). This CDR3 spans 17 amino acids. The V gene's germline CDR1 is LGHDT and CDR2 YNNKEL (reference sequence). Trimming shortened V by 0 bases and J by 0 bases, and 15 bases separated the two germline ends. Written as DNA, the CDR3 is TGTGCCAGCAGCCAAGATAGGGAGGGGGGCTTCTCCTACGAGCAGTACTTC. Translating it yields CASSQDREGGFSYEQYF.

This clonotype was seen more than once but under ten times. The V and J genes are TRBV12-3 or TRBV12-4 and TRBJ1-2, with unresolved D. The CDR3 is made up of 14 amino acids. V was clipped by 5 bases and J by 3 bases, with 13 bases between them. DNA for the CDR3: TGTGCCAGCAGTGAAAGAGGACGGCACTATGGCTACACCTTC. Encoded protein: CASSERGRHYGYTF.

The rearrangement joins TRBV12-3 or TRBV12-4 to TRBJ2-2; no reliable D call. The CDR3 extends over 12 amino acids. V dropped 7 bases and J dropped 7 bases, with 10 bases sitting between them. The CDR3 coding sequence is TGTGCCAGCACCTCGGGTCTCGGGGAGCTGTTTTTT. Its translation: CASTSGLGELFF.

This clonotype was seen ten or more times. This sequence joins TRBV5-1 and TRBJ2-1, with D possibly matching TRBD2 (6 bases). Per germline, CDR1 SGHRS and CDR2 YFSETQ. V was clipped by 5 bases and J by 5 bases, with 20 bases between them. The CDR3 extends over 16 amino acids. CDR3 protein: CASSSSGGRRDNEQFF. The CDR3 nucleotides are TGCGCCAGCAGTTCATCCGGGGGTCGCAGGGACAATGAGCAGTTCTTC.

This clonotype was recorded a few times. The chain carries TRBV2 and TRBJ1-5; 9 positions agree with TRBD1. CDR1 is SNHLY and CDR2 is FYNNEI in the germline V gene. The V gene end was trimmed by 5 bases and the J gene end by 4 bases; junction bases not matched to a gene: 9. This CDR3 is 16 amino acids long. The CDR3 nucleotides are TGTGCCAGCAGTCCTCTCCGGGACAGGGTGAATCAGCCCCAGCATTTT. Translated, it gives CASSPLRDRVNQPQHF.

V usage is TRBV7-9 and J usage is TRBJ1-5; 7 nucleotides align to TRBD1. Germline-derived CDR1 and CDR2 are SEHNR and FQNEAQ (reference sequence). CDR3 length equals 14 residues. V dropped 5 bases and J dropped 1; count of bases not matched to a gene: 2. CDR3 DNA: TGTGCCAGCAGCCGGGACAGAAGCAATCAGCCCCAGCATTTT. Its protein product is CASSRDRSNQPQHF.

This chain joins TRBV7-2 and TRBJ2-2; 9 bases map to TRBD1. The CDR3 extends over 16 amino acids. V gave up 4 bases and J gave up 7 bases; unmatched junction bases: 10. The germline gives CDR1 SGHTA, CDR2 FQGNSA. This CDR3 is CASSSLHRGQGGELFF. The CDR3 nucleotides read TGTGCCAGCAGCTCACTCCACAGGGGGCAAGGCGGGGAGCTGTTTTTT.

This clonotype occurred a few times. The chain employs TRBV7-2 and TRBJ1-2; D may be TRBD1 (5 bases). The germline CDR1 and CDR2 sequences are SGHTA and FQGNSA. V lost 0 bases to trimming and J lost 4 bases, with 15 bases between them. This CDR3 region has 16 residues. The CDR3 region has the DNA TGTGCCAGCAGCTTAGCCGCCAGGGCCGGGGCCTATGGCTACACCTTC. Its translation is CASSLAARAGAYGYTF.

This clonotype was counted at least ten times. The chain has TRBV12-3 or TRBV12-4 and TRBJ2-7; TRBD2 agrees at 9 bases. Unmatched junction bases numbered 6, after V lost 6 bases and J lost 0 bases. The CDR3 extends over 15 amino acids. In nucleotides, the CDR3 is TGTGCCAGCAGCCCTAGCGGGGATACCTCCTACGAGCAGTACTTC. It is translated as CASSPSGDTSYEQYF.

This clonotype was seen a handful of times. The gene calls are TRBV6-2 or TRBV6-3 and TRBJ2-2, with 8 bases that match TRBD1. Germline CDR1 MNHEY, CDR2 SVGEGT. With 6 bases clipped from V and 4 bases from J, the junction kept 4 bases outside the gene matches. The length of the CDR3 is 14 residues. CDR3 protein: CASSRGPSTGELFF. The CDR3 coding sequence is TGTGCCAGCAGCAGGGGGCCGAGCACCGGGGAGCTGTTTTTT.